This T cell receptor beta chain was recorded in a study of blood T cell repertoires in COVID-19. Under the authors' procedure: Nucleated cell number was recorded as an estimate derived from reference gene primer amplification. TCRdb's table, derived via immunoSEQ multiplex PCR, lists solely in-frame clones and lacks some. V, J and clone size derive from that table, while D and trimming were established from the DNA sequence. Of some 50,000 clones listed, about 83% are singletons. Germline CDR1 is MNHEY and CDR2 is SMNVEV (reference sequence). The V end was cut by 2 bases, the J end by 6 bases, with 14 bases between. There are 14 residues in the CDR3.

The J gene is TRBJ2-7, the V gene TRBV27; possible D gene TRBD2, 6 bases. Sequenced: peripheral blood. This clonotype was sampled from a human donor in a cohort sampled during active COVID-19. DNA of the CDR3: TGTGCCAGCAGTTTACTACTAGCAACGGGCGAGCAGTACTTC. This translates into CASSLLLATGEQYF.